This TCR beta chain was profiled in a study of shared clonotypes between healthy human individuals. Measured with immunoSEQ multiplex PCR; TCRdb has only the in-frame clones, and not every one. The repertoire holds nearly 2 million clones, with about 95% as singletons. In its sample, this clone was seen once. This CDR3 comprises 16 residues. Germline lookup yields CDR1 LGHNA and CDR2 YSLEER. V was pared by 4 bases and J by 5 bases, with 8 bases of the junction left unmatched. Naive-designated CD8 cells lacked CD45RO, were positively enriched for CCR7, and omitted terminally differentiated effector memory CD45RA+ cells.

The receptor was derived from a young man in good health. The sample comprised naive CD8+ T cells sorted from blood. The rearrangement uses TRBV4-3 and TRBJ2-1, with 10 bases lining up with TRBD2. The CDR3 nucleotides are TGCGCCAGCAGCCCGCAGCGGGAGGGCCTGGACAATGAGCAGTTCTTC. Translated: CASSPQREGLDNEQFF.